This T cell receptor (beta chain) stems from a study of blood T cell repertoires in COVID-19. About the study: Acute and convalescent COVID-19 samples came from the United States, Italy and Spain. The cDNA or gDNA used as material had been derived from T cells, B-cell-depleted T cells, or PBMCs.

Authors' processing steps: Nucleated cell number was recorded as an estimate derived from reference gene primer amplification. The table came from immunoSEQ multiplex PCR; TCRdb's copy has only in-frame clones and leaves some out. Clone size and V and J calls were adopted from that table, with D and trimming inferred from the DNA. The table includes 200,000 to 250,000 clones, 70% to 90% detected once. This clone was seen only once. The CDR3 has 13 residues. The V and J ends lost 9 bases and 4 bases respectively, with 12 bases between them. This receptor was identified in a woman aged 25 to 39 who had recovered from COVID-19. The specimen sequenced was peripheral blood. This rearrangement joins TRBV12-3 or TRBV12-4 to TRBJ1-4; no firm D call. The CDR3, as DNA: TGTGCCAGTAGGAGGGATCTTAATGAAAAACTGTTTTTT. Its protein product is CASRRDLNEKLFF.